The next 29 T cell receptor beta chains were all read from a single sample in a study of blood T cell repertoires in COVID-19. This table comes from immunoSEQ multiplex PCR, and its TCRdb copy is limited to in-frame clones, with some not included. This table has around 120,000 clones, about 92% appearing once. Source material: peripheral blood. These receptors all stem from a man in his 60s with COVID-19, enrolled during active disease.

V is TRBV2 and J is TRBJ2-3; 8 positions match TRBD2. This CDR3 is built from 14 residues. With V trimmed by 7 bases and J by 4 bases, 7 bases remained unmatched. Germline CDR1 SNHLY, CDR2 FYNNEI. The CDR3 loop is CASIETGGPDTQYF. CDR3 coding DNA: TGTGCCAGCATCGAAACGGGAGGGCCAGATACGCAGTATTTT.

V usage is TRBV5-1 and J usage is TRBJ1-4, with D unresolved. Germline V lookup: CDR1 SGHRS, CDR2 YFSETQ. V was clipped by 0 bases and J by 4 bases, with 10 bases between them. There are 15 residues in the CDR3. For the CDR3, the DNA is TGCGCCAGCAGCTTGGGAGGCGGGAATAATGAAAAACTGTTTTTT. Its protein product is CASSLGGGNNEKLFF.

The rearrangement uses TRBV5-1 and TRBJ1-4; D is unclear. The CDR3 is made up of 14 amino acids. Germline CDR1 reads SGHRS; CDR2 reads YFSETQ. V was cut by 5 bases and J by 3 bases, with 11 bases left in between. This CDR3 is CASSPTGANEKLFF. As DNA, the CDR3 is TGCGCCAGCAGTCCCACCGGGGCTAATGAAAAACTGTTTTTT.

This clone was seen more than once but under ten times. This chain uses TRBV2 with TRBJ1-2, with TRBD1 identical over 10 bases. Germline lookup yields CDR1 SNHLY and CDR2 FYNNEI. Trimming cost V 6 bases and J 3 bases; bases outside gene matches: 7. The CDR3 loop spans 15 amino acids. The CDR3 nucleotides read TGTGCCAGCAGGGACAGGGGGGAGCATCACTATGGCTACACCTTC. It is translated as CASRDRGEHHYGYTF.

This clone has only one observation. The V call is TRBV2, the J call TRBJ1-1; no firm D call. CDR3 length: 14 residues. V was clipped by 7 bases and J by 3 bases, with 15 bases between them. Germline V CDR1 and CDR2: SNHLY, FYNNEI. The CDR3 coding sequence is TGTGCCAGCACCCGCGAAAGTGAAGACACTGAAGCTTTCTTT. Its protein is CASTRESEDTEAFF.

The chain carries TRBV7-8 and TRBJ2-2, with TRBD1 identical over 10 bases. The CDR3 length is 16 residues. Unmatched junction bases numbered 8, after V lost 5 bases and J lost 5 bases. The germline V gene encodes CDR1 SGHVS and CDR2 FQNEAQ. The CDR3 bases are TGTGCCAGCAGCCCAGGGACAGGGGTGAAAACCGGGGAGCTGTTTTTT. It specifies CASSPGTGVKTGELFF. The full variable domain, with the rest looked up from reference TRBV7-8 and TRBJ2-2, is GAGVSQSPRYKVAKRGQDVALRCDPISGHVSLFWYQQALGQGPEFLTYFQNEAQLDKSGLPSDRFFAERPEGSVSTLKIQRTQQEDSAVYLCASSPGTGVKTGELFFGEGSRLTVL.

The CDR3 bases are TGTGCCAGCAGTCGACTTCAAGAGACCCAGTACTTC. Encoded protein: CASSRLQETQYF. This rearrangement joins TRBV2 to TRBJ2-5, with D unclear. This CDR3 comprises 12 residues. The ends were cut back, 5 bases at V and 2 bases at J, with 6 bases in the middle. Germline V CDR1 and CDR2: SNHLY, FYNNEI.

This clone was seen a single time. The V and J genes are TRBV19 and TRBJ2-7; 10 bases align to TRBD2. Per germline, CDR1 LNHDA and CDR2 SQIVND (reference sequence). The CDR3 runs 16 residues. Trimming cost V 3 bases and J 5 bases; bases outside gene matches: 10. The CDR3 spells CASSIGASGSLDEQYF. As DNA, the CDR3 is TGTGCCAGTAGTATCGGGGCTAGCGGGAGCCTCGACGAGCAGTACTTC.

The sample holds a few counts of this clone. CDR3 in amino acids: CASSLDQISGSTGELFF. The CDR3 nucleotides are TGTGCCAGCAGCTTAGATCAGATTAGCGGGAGCACCGGGGAGCTGTTTTTT. The J gene is TRBJ2-2, the V gene TRBV11-3; 9 nucleotides agree with TRBD2. This CDR3 region has 17 residues. With V trimmed by 0 bases and J by 4 bases, 6 bases remained unmatched. Germline CDR1 and CDR2: SGHNT and YENEEA. Supplemented by reference TRBV11-3 and TRBJ2-2, the full variable domain reads EAGVVQSPRYKIIEKKQPVAFWCNPISGHNTLYWYLQNLGQGPELLIRYENEEAVDDSQLPKDRFSAERLKGVDSTLKIQPAELGDSAVYLCASSLDQISGSTGELFFGEGSRLTVL.

The rearrangement joins TRBV29-1 to TRBJ1-2, with a weak D call TRBD1 (6 bases). Germline loops: CDR1 SQVTM, CDR2 ANQGSEA. V was trimmed by 3 bases and J by 4 bases, leaving 18 bases between them. This CDR3 is 15 amino acids long. CDR3 nucleotide sequence: TGCAGCGTTGAGGGGAACAGGGAATTCGTCTATGGCTACACCTTC. This codes for CSVEGNREFVYGYTF.

This clone was counted a single time. The V and J genes are TRBV4-1 and TRBJ1-6; a possible D gene is TRBD1 (6 bases). This CDR3 has 16 amino acids. Germline-derived CDR1 and CDR2 are MGHRA and YSYEKL. With 5 bases removed from V and 4 bases from J, the gap between germline ends came to 15 bases. CDR3 DNA: TGCGCCAGCAGCTTGCGTGAGGGGGAATATAATTCACCCCTCCACTTT. It translates to CASSLREGEYNSPLHF.

The chain links TRBV11-2 to TRBJ2-7; no definite D call. The CDR3 covers 12 residues. Germline-derived CDR1 and CDR2 are SGHAT and FQNNGV. The ends were cut back, 2 bases at V and 3 bases at J, with 5 bases in the middle. Written as DNA, the CDR3 is TGTGCCAGCAGCTTATACAGCTACGAGCAGTACTTC. Residues: CASSLYSYEQYF.

This clone was observed once. The V call is TRBV4-1, the J call TRBJ1-5; D uncertain. Trimming cost V 1 base and J 7 bases, with 14 bases left between them. The CDR3 length is 15 residues. Germline lookup yields CDR1 MGHRA and CDR2 YSYEKL. The CDR3 reads CASSQAFGSRQPQHF. The CDR3 DNA reads as TGCGCCAGCAGCCAAGCGTTCGGTTCGCGCCAGCCCCAGCATTTT.

This sequence joins TRBV28 and TRBJ1-1, with a weak D call TRBD1 (5 bases). This CDR3 region has 12 residues. CDR1 MDHEN and CDR2 SYDVKM come from the germline V gene. V was shortened by 11 bases and J by 1 base, with 11 bases between the two germline ends. The CDR3 loop is CAAYDRNTEAFF. The DNA of the CDR3 is TGTGCCGCCTACGACAGGAACACTGAAGCTTTCTTT.

The rearrangement uses TRBV6-5 and TRBJ1-4, with D tentatively TRBD1 (6 bases). The length of the CDR3 is 14 residues. Per germline, CDR1 MNHEY and CDR2 SVGAGI. V dropped 4 bases and J dropped 4 bases, with 10 bases sitting between them. CDR3 protein: CASSSDRNNEKLFF. CDR3 DNA: TGTGCCAGCAGTTCCGACAGGAATAATGAAAAACTGTTTTTT.

The chain is built from TRBV28 and TRBJ2-7; D is perhaps TRBD1 (6 bases). The germline V and J ends were trimmed by 5 bases and 6 bases, with 20 bases remaining between them. The CDR3 runs 15 residues. Germline V gene lookup returns CDR1 MDHEN and CDR2 SYDVKM. The CDR3 DNA reads TGTGCCAGCAGTCCCCCCGGGACAAGGAAGGGCGAGCAGTACTTC. Translated, it gives CASSPPGTRKGEQYF.

The V call is TRBV7-2, the J call TRBJ1-1; D might be TRBD1 (5 bases). Germline V gene lookup returns CDR1 SGHTA and CDR2 FQGNSA. This CDR3 is built from 14 residues. Trimming took 5 bases from V and 4 from J, leaving 14 bases between them. The DNA of the CDR3 is TGTGCCAGCAGCGCCCGCTACGGGGGCACTGAAGCTTTCTTT. This codes for CASSARYGGTEAFF.

The chain carries TRBV9 and TRBJ1-5, with a tentative D call TRBD1 (5 bases). The V and J ends lost 3 bases and 2 bases respectively, with 9 bases between them. Germline V gives CDR1 SGDLS, CDR2 YYNGEE. The CDR3 has 14 residues. The CDR3 DNA reads as TGTGCCAGCAGCGCCACAGGCGGCAATCAGCCCCAGCATTTT. It codes for CASSATGGNQPQHF.

This chain joins TRBV29-1 and TRBJ2-2; 9 positions match TRBD1. This CDR3 has 13 residues. V lost 7 bases, J lost 7 bases, and 7 bases stayed unmatched. Germline lookup yields CDR1 SQVTM and CDR2 ANQGSEA. The CDR3 nucleotides are TGCAGCGGACGGGACAGGGAGATCGGGGAGCTGTTTTTT. Protein product: CSGRDREIGELFF.

V usage is TRBV4-3 and J usage is TRBJ1-1; possibly TRBD1 for D (5 bases). CDR3 size: 13 residues. Trimming stripped 4 bases from V and 9 bases from J, with 15 bases between. Germline CDR1 reads LGHNA; CDR2 reads YSLEER. The CDR3, as DNA: TGCGCCAGCAGCCCCGAGGCAGGGCTCCAAGCTTTCTTT. This sequence encodes CASSPEAGLQAFF.

The chain recombines TRBV28 with TRBJ1-1; D may be TRBD1 (5 bases). Germline CDR1 MDHEN, CDR2 SYDVKM. V lost 5 bases, J lost 3 bases, and 16 bases lay in between. The CDR3 runs 15 residues. CDR3 nucleotides: TGTGCCAGCAGTCGCTTTACGAAGGGGTACACTGAAGCTTTCTTT. Translating gives CASSRFTKGYTEAFF.

The rearrangement links TRBV28 to TRBJ2-4; D perhaps matches TRBD1 (6 bases). This CDR3 is 16 amino acids long. Germline-derived CDR1 and CDR2 are MDHEN and SYDVKM. Trimming removed 4 bases from V and 5 bases from J, with 18 bases in between. CDR3 residues: CASSSWPFPGENIQYF. The CDR3 DNA reads TGTGCCAGCAGTTCTTGGCCCTTCCCAGGGGAAAACATTCAGTACTTC.

The chain joins TRBV5-6 to TRBJ1-1; D call uncertain. The CDR3 is made up of 14 amino acids. CDR1 and CDR2 (germline): SGHDT, YYEEEE. The germline V and J ends were trimmed by 2 bases and 7 bases, with 15 bases remaining between them. The CDR3 loop reads CASSLPAKTGEAFF. DNA of the CDR3: TGTGCCAGCAGCTTACCGGCAAAAACGGGTGAAGCTTTCTTT.

This clone was detected many times. This chain connects TRBV7-9 to TRBJ1-3; TRBD1 might be the D (5 bases). Trimming pared 2 bases from V and 1 base from J, leaving 15 bases between. Germline CDR1 reads SEHNR; CDR2 reads FQNEAQ (reference sequence). The CDR3 consists of 17 residues. This CDR3 reads CASSLPTIQGSGNTIYF. CDR3 coding DNA: TGTGCCAGCAGCTTACCAACAATCCAGGGTTCTGGAAACACCATATATTTT.

The CDR3 DNA reads TGTGCCAGCTCACCGCTGGACAGGGCGACCGAGCAGTACTTC. Translating it yields CASSPLDRATEQYF. The V call is TRBV18, the J call TRBJ2-7; 8 bases agree with TRBD1. CDR1 KGHSH and CDR2 LQKENI come from the germline V gene. V shed 3 bases, J shed 6 bases, and the junction held 7 bases outside the gene matches. This CDR3 has 14 residues.

V and J are TRBV5-1 and TRBJ2-2, with a tentative D call TRBD1 (5 bases). The CDR3 extends over 13 amino acids. V was pared by 3 bases and J by 4 bases, with 7 bases between. Germline V gene lookup returns CDR1 SGHRS and CDR2 YFSETQ. For the CDR3, the DNA is TGCGCCAGCAGCTCACAGGCCACCGGGGAGCTGTTTTTT. Protein sequence: CASSSQATGELFF.

The chain is built from TRBV7-9 and TRBJ2-2; D unclear. The CDR3 loop spans 13 amino acids. CDR1 and CDR2 (germline): SEHNR, FQNEAQ (reference sequence). Trimming left V 4 bases short and J 7 bases short, with 10 bases between. In DNA, the CDR3 is TGTGCCAGCAGCTACGAGTTGGTCGGGGAGCTGTTTTTT. Amino acids: CASSYELVGELFF. The full variable domain, its missing parts supplied by reference TRBV7-9 and TRBJ2-2, is DTGVSQNPRHKITKRGQNVTFRCDPISEHNRLYWYRQTLGQGPEFLTYFQNEAQLEKSRLLSDRFSAERPKGSFSTLEIQRTEQGDSAMYLCASSYELVGELFFGEGSRLTVL.

This clone has just one count. The J gene is TRBJ2-3, the V gene TRBV5-1; D perhaps matches TRBD2 (6 bases). There are 16 residues in the CDR3. The germline CDR1 and CDR2 sequences are SGHRS and YFSETQ. V shed 1 base and J shed 5 bases, with 17 bases lying between them. CDR3 nucleotides: TGCGCCAGCAGCTTGTGGGGGGATGGAATTGGAGATACGCAGTATTTT. It is translated as CASSLWGDGIGDTQYF.

The chain has TRBV4-1 and TRBJ2-2, with D possibly matching TRBD2 (5 bases). This CDR3 has 15 amino acids. Trimming shortened V by 4 bases and J by 4 bases, and 13 bases separated the two germline ends. CDR1 and CDR2 (germline): MGHRA, YSYEKL. This CDR3 reads CASSPGSRGTGELFF. In DNA, the CDR3 is TGCGCCAGCAGCCCTGGGTCCCGGGGCACCGGGGAGCTGTTTTTT.